This T cell receptor beta chain was obtained from a study of long-term antiretroviral therapy in people with HIV. The trim removed 10 bases at V and 0 bases at J, leaving 9 bases unmatched. This CDR3 spans 15 amino acids. From germline, CDR1 is ENHRY and CDR2 SYGVKD. The assay used was immunoSEQ (version v3.0), run at survey level. Sequenced by immunoSEQ multiplex PCR; TCRdb stores in-frame clones only, minus some. The table lists around 16,000 clones, under 85% of them singletons. The chain couples TRBV10-3 to TRBJ2-1, with 7 positions matching TRBD1. The receptor was derived from a middle-aged woman with HIV. Material: unsorted PBMCs, obtained 3.1 to 3.3 years after starting antiretroviral therapy. The CDR3 nucleotides are TGTGCCACCTCAGGGGGTGCCGGCTCCTACAATGAGCAGTTCTTC. The encoded protein is CATSGGAGSYNEQFF.